These 11 T cell receptor beta chains came from one sample sequenced in a study of neurological immune-mediated disorders. TCRdb re-called the 5' RACE reads with MiXCR, one entry per CDR3 protein. Of more than 15,000 distinct CDR3 sequences listed, about 14% are singletons. Source material: PBMCs. The receptors shown here come from a man aged 55 to 69 with HTLV-1-associated myelopathy (HAM/TSP).

This clonotype was counted at least ten times. The gene calls are TRBV20-1 and TRBJ2-5; tentative D call: TRBD1 (6 bases). There are 11 residues in the CDR3. Germline CDR1 reads DFQATT; CDR2 reads SNEGSKA (reference sequence). The CDR3 bases are TGCAGCCAGGACAGACAAGAGACCCAGTACTTC. It translates to CSQDRQETQYF.

This clonotype was recorded at least ten times. The V call is TRBV28, the J call TRBJ1-5; D might be TRBD1 (5 bases). This CDR3 comprises 15 residues. Germline V gives CDR1 MDHEN, CDR2 SYDVKM. V was clipped by 6 bases and J by 4 bases, with 16 bases between them. CDR3 in DNA: TGTGCCAGCAGGGGACGGAGCCGAATAAATCAGCCCCAGCATTTT. Encoded protein: CASRGRSRINQPQHF.

As DNA, the CDR3 is TGCAGTGCTAGAGCCAGTGGGGCTTATAGCAATCAGCCCCAGCATTTT. Translated: CSARASGAYSNQPQHF. The rearrangement links TRBV20-1 to TRBJ1-5, with D maybe TRBD1 (5 bases). The V end was cut by 1 base, the J end by 0 bases, with 13 bases between. Per germline, CDR1 DFQATT and CDR2 SNEGSKA (reference sequence). This CDR3 has 16 amino acids.

This clonotype occurred many times. The J gene is TRBJ2-7, the V gene TRBV6-5; a weak D match, TRBD1 (6 bases). CDR3 length equals 14 residues. Trimming stripped 7 bases from V and 3 bases from J, with 16 bases between. CDR1 MNHEY and CDR2 SVGAGI come from the germline V gene. CDR3 DNA: TGTGCCAGCACCCAAACGGGACACCTCTACGAGCAGTACTTC. The encoded protein is CASTQTGHLYEQYF.

This clonotype was seen at least ten times. The J gene is TRBJ2-5, the V gene TRBV20-1; 8 bases match TRBD2. From germline, CDR1 is DFQATT and CDR2 SNEGSKA (reference sequence). The CDR3 contains 14 residues. The trim removed 1 base at V and 7 bases at J, leaving 8 bases unmatched. The CDR3 spells CSARVGGASGTQYF. CDR3 nucleotide sequence: TGCAGTGCTAGAGTCGGGGGGGCTAGCGGGACCCAGTACTTC.

This clonotype is judged medium-sized. The V gene is TRBV10-3, the J gene TRBJ2-2, with 7 bases that match TRBD2. Germline lookup yields CDR1 ENHRY and CDR2 SYGVKD. CDR3 length: 14 residues. V shed 8 bases, J shed 2 bases, and the junction held 5 bases outside the gene matches. The CDR3: CAIWGGSNTGELFF. DNA of the CDR3: TGTGCCATCTGGGGAGGGAGTAACACCGGGGAGCTGTTTTTT.

By proportion, this clonotype is medium-sized. The chain has TRBV5-1 and TRBJ1-1; D gene unclear. The CDR3 spans 13 residues. V was clipped by 4 bases and J by 4 bases, with 11 bases between them. Germline lookup yields CDR1 SGHRS and CDR2 YFSETQ. In DNA, the CDR3 is TGCGCCAGCAGCCCCGGCAGTACCACTGAAGCTTTCTTT. Its translation: CASSPGSTTEAFF.

This clonotype was seen at least ten times. The J gene is TRBJ2-3, the V gene TRBV4-3, with D maybe TRBD2 (5 bases). The germline V gene has CDR1 LGHNA and CDR2 YSLEER. This CDR3 is built from 15 residues. Trimming shortened V by 0 bases and J by 4 bases, and 11 bases separated the two germline ends. CDR3 sequence reads: CASSQDVLASDTQYF. The DNA for the CDR3 is TGCGCCAGCAGCCAAGATGTTCTAGCCTCAGATACGCAGTATTTT.

This clonotype has a count of ten or more. The rearrangement links TRBV20-1 to TRBJ2-5; 8 bases fit TRBD2. From germline, CDR1 is DFQATT and CDR2 SNEGSKA (reference sequence). Trimming removed 1 base from V and 5 bases from J; junction bases left unmatched: 3. The CDR3 totals 13 residues. The CDR3 loop is CSARATSGETQYF. DNA for the CDR3: TGCAGTGCTAGAGCTACTAGCGGTGAGACCCAGTACTTC.

The table lists this clonotype with many counts. The V call is TRBV6-1, the J call TRBJ2-7; D uncertain. V was clipped by 4 bases and J by 0 bases, with 10 bases between them. Germline CDR1 MNHNS, CDR2 SASEGT. The length of the CDR3 is 14 residues. The chain's CDR3 is CASSATSTSYEQYF. In DNA, the CDR3 is TGTGCCAGCAGTGCTACATCCACCTCCTACGAGCAGTACTTC.

At least ten counts were recorded for this clonotype. The V and J genes are TRBV6-1 and TRBJ1-5, with D perhaps TRBD1 (6 bases). This CDR3 has 14 residues. Trimming removed 6 bases at V and 0 bases at J, with 9 bases between. CDR1 MNHNS and CDR2 SASEGT come from the germline V gene. The CDR3 protein is CASRGGTSNQPQHF. The CDR3 bases are TGTGCCAGCAGAGGGGGGACTAGCAATCAGCCCCAGCATTTT.